This T cell receptor (beta chain) was sequenced for a study of a mutant IDH1 vaccine in newly diagnosed glioma. Regarding this clone: Its antigen is still unknown.

The V end lost 3 bases, the J end lost 2 bases, and 11 bases lay between the germline ends. The germline V gene has CDR1 SGHRS and CDR2 YFSETQ. CDR3 length: 14 residues. This sample's time point: week 35, safety follow-up. Each vaccine dose was 300 ug of mutant IDH1 20-mer peptide, with topical imiquimod. Produced via immunoSEQ multiplex PCR; TCRdb's table is partial and in-frame only. This repertoire shows about 41,000 clones, around 89% found once; its top ten account for about 1.6%. The receptor's source is a man aged 35 to 55 with glioma. The chain recombines TRBV5-1 with TRBJ1-2; D is unresolved. The material sequenced was PBMCs, taken from a glioma patient whose treatment included an IDH1 peptide vaccine. The chain's CDR3 is CASSYFEGNYGYTF. The CDR3, as DNA: TGCGCCAGCAGCTACTTTGAGGGAAACTATGGCTACACCTTC. Looking up the rest from reference TRBV5-1 and TRBJ1-2 gives the full variable domain: KAGVTQTPRYLIKTRGQQVTLSCSPISGHRSVSWYQQTPGQGLQFLFEYFSETQRNKGNFPGRFSGRQFSNSRSEMNVSTLELGDSALYLCASSYFEGNYGYTFGSGTRLTVV.